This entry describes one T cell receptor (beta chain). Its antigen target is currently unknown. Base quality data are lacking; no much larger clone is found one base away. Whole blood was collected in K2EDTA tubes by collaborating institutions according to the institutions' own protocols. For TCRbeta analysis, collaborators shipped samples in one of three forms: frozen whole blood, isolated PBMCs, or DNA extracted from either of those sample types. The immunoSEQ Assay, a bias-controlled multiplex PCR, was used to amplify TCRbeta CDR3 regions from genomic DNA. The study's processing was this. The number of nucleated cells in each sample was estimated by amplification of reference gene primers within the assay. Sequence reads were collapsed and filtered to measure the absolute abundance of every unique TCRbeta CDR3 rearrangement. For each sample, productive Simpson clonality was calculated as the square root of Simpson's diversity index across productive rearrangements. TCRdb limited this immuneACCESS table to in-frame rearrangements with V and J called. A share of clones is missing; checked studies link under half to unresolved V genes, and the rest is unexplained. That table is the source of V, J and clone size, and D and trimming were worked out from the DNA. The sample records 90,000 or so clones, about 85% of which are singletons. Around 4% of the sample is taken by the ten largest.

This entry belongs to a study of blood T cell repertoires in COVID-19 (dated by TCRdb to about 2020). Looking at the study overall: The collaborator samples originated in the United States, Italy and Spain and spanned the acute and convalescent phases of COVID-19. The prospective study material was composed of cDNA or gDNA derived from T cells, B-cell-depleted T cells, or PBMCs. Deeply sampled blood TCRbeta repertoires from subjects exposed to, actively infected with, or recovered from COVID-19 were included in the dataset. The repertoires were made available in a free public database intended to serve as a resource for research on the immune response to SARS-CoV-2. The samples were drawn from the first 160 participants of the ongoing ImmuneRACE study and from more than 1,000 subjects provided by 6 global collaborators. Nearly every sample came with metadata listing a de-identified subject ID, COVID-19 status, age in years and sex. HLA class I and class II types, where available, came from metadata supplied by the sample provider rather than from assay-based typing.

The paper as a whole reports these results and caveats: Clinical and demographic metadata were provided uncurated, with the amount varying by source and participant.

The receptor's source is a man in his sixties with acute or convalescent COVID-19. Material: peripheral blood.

The nucleotide sequence reads TGTGCCAGCAGCCCCACCCTAGCCCAGAGGAGAGAGACCCAGTACTTC. It translates as CASSPTLAQRRETQYF. The V and J genes are TRBV5-4 and TRBJ2-5; TRBD2 is possibly the D segment (5 matching bases). V drops 4 bases and J drops 4 bases, leaving 20 bases in between. The CDR3 goes from the cysteine to the phenylalanine over 16 residues. Here the CDR3 DNA is all that survives: 48 bases in frame from base 1. From the germline V gene (reference sequence), CDR1 is SGHNT and CDR2 is YYREEE.